The 4 T cell receptor beta chains reported below all come from one sample, sequenced in a study of blood T cell repertoires in COVID-19. Profiling relied on immunoSEQ multiplex PCR, and the TCRdb table lists in-frame clones only, not all of them. This table has 220,000 or so clones, 84% appearing once. The sequenced sample consisted of PBMCs or T cells enriched from blood (not recorded which). These receptors originate from a woman between 35 and 50 years old who had recovered from COVID-19.

The chain is built from TRBV3-1 (or the pseudogene TRBV3-2) and TRBJ1-3; possible D gene TRBD1, 5 bases. The V end lost 1 base, the J end lost 9 bases, and 10 bases lay between the germline ends. The germline V gene has CDR1 LGHDT and CDR2 YNNKEL (reference sequence). This CDR3 region has 13 residues. The CDR3 protein is CASSQGGRGTIYF. The DNA of the CDR3 is TGTGCCAGCAGCCAAGGGGGCCGCGGCACCATATATTTT.

The chain carries TRBV28 and TRBJ1-1, with D maybe TRBD1 (6 bases). CDR1 is MDHEN and CDR2 is SYDVKM in the germline V gene. V gave up 6 bases and J gave up 4 bases, with 15 bases separating them. The CDR3 runs 14 residues. This chain's CDR3 is CASSRTGPITEAFF. In nucleotides, the CDR3 is TGTGCCAGCAGCCGAACAGGGCCGATCACTGAAGCTTTCTTT.

This clone occurred a few times. This sequence joins TRBV5-1 and TRBJ1-2; no firm D call. Germline CDR1 and CDR2: SGHRS and YFSETQ. The CDR3 is made up of 16 amino acids. V lost 0 bases to trimming and J lost 4 bases, with 16 bases between them. The CDR3 protein is CASSLDRWESGYGYTF. The DNA for the CDR3 is TGCGCCAGCAGCTTGGACCGTTGGGAGAGTGGCTATGGCTACACCTTC.

The chain combines TRBV6-5 with TRBJ2-1, with D possibly being TRBD1 (6 bases). The CDR3 runs to 13 residues. V dropped 2 bases and J dropped 5 bases, with 7 bases sitting between them. The V gene's germline CDR1 is MNHEY and CDR2 SVGAGI. The CDR3 coding sequence is TGTGCCAGCAGTTACACAGGGAACAATGAGCAGTTCTTC. Translated: CASSYTGNNEQFF.